This paragraph covers one TCR beta chain sequence. Antigen: not known. The data stem from a study of cytomegalovirus exposure and HLA in healthy donors. General study results and limits: Per a later analysis, about 15,000 TCR beta sequences showed association with HLA alleles at 0.05 false discovery rate. Several V segments, TRBV6-2 and TRBV6-3 among them, could not be told apart and were dropped. Later analysis demonstrated an association between a missense DCLRE1C variant and TCR beta V- and J-gene trimming.

PCR was performed using 60 Vbeta and 13 Jbeta primers. Sequenced by immunoSEQ multiplex PCR; TCRdb stores in-frame clones only, minus some. The data contain tens of thousands of clones, roughly 76% of them singletons. This CDR3 has 15 residues. CDR1 is MGHDK, CDR2 SYGVNS, per germline. J lost 10 bases, V lost 4 bases, and 9 bases had no gene match. The chain carries TRBV25-1 and TRBJ2-1, with 11 bases fitting TRBD2. Sequenced sample: PBMCs. The receptor comes from a male donor in good health and CMV-seronegative. The DNA for the CDR3 is TGTGCCAGCAGTGGGGGTAGCGGGAGGGCCAGCGAGCAGTTCTTC. Protein sequence: CASSGGSGRASEQFF.